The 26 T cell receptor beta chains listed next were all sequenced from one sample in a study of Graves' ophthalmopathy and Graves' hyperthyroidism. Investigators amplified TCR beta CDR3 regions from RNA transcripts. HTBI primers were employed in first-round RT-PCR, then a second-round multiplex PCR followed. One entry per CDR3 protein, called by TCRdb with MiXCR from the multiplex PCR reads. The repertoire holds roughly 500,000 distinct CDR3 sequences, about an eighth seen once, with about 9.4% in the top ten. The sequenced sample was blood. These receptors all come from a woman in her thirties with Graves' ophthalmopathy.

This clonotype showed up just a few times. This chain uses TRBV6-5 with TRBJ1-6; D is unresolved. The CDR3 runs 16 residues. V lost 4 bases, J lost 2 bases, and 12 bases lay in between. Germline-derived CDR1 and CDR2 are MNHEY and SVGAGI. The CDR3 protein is CASSLVGRPYNSPLHF. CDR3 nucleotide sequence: TGTGCCAGCAGTTTAGTTGGGCGCCCCTATAATTCACCCCTCCACTTT.

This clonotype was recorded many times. The CDR3 sequence is CASSPASTMNTEAFF. CDR3 nucleotides: TGTGCCAGCAGCCCCGCATCGACCATGAACACTGAAGCTTTCTTT. The genes are TRBV7-8 and TRBJ1-1; D is unresolved. V lost 5 bases and J 0 bases, leaving 13 bases between the germline ends. Germline CDR1 and CDR2: SGHVS and FQNEAQ. This CDR3 region has 15 residues.

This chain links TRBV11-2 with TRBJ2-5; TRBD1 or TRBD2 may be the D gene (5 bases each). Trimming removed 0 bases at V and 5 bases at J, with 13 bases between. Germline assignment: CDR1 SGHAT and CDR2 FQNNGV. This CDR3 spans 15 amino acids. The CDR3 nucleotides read TGTGCCAGCAGCTTAGACGGGGCGGGCGGGGAGACCCAGTACTTC. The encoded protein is CASSLDGAGGETQYF.

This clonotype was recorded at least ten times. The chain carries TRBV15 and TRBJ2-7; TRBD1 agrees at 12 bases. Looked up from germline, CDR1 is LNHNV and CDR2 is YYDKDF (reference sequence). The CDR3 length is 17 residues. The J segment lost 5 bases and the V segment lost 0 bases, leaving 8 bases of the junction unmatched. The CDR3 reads CATSRDLGTGGKNEQYF. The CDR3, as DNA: TGTGCCACCAGCAGAGATCTTGGGACAGGGGGCAAGAACGAGCAGTACTTC.

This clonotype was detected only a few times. In nucleotides, the CDR3 is TGTGCCAGCAGCCCGAGGGGCCAGGGCGGTCGGGGCTACACCTTC. Translated, it gives CASSPRGQGGRGYTF. This sequence joins TRBV4-2 and TRBJ1-2; a weak D match, TRBD1 (5 bases). This CDR3 has 15 amino acids. The germline V gene encodes CDR1 LGHNA and CDR2 YNFKEQ. The V end was cut by 4 bases, the J end by 8 bases, with 20 bases between.

The CDR3 loop is CASSLSNGRYEQYF. The CDR3, as DNA: TGTGCCAGCAGTTTATCAAACGGGAGGTACGAGCAGTACTTC. This rearrangement joins TRBV28 to TRBJ2-7; 7 positions agree with TRBD2. CDR1 is MDHEN and CDR2 is SYDVKM in the germline V gene. The CDR3 has 14 residues. Trimming cost V 1 base and J 4 bases; bases outside gene matches: 4.

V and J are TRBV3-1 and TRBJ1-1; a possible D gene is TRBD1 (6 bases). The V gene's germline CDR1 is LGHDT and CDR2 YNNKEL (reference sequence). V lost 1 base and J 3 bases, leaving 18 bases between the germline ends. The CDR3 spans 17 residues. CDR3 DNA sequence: TGTGCCAGCAGCCAAGCTCCGCGGGTGGCAGGGGACACTGAAGCTTTCTTT. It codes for CASSQAPRVAGDTEAFF.

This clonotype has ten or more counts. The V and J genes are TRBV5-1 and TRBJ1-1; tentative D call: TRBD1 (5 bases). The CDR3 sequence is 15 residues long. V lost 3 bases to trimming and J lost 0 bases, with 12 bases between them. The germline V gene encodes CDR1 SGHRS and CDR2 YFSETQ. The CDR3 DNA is TGCGCCAGCAGCTCGAGGACATCCATGAACACTGAAGCTTTCTTT. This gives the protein CASSSRTSMNTEAFF.

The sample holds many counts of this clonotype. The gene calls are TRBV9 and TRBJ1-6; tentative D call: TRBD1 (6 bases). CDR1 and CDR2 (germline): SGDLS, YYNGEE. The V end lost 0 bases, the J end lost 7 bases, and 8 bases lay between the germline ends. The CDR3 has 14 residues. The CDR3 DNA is TGTGCCAGCAGCGTAGCAGGGGAAAATTCACCCCTCCACTTT. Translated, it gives CASSVAGENSPLHF.

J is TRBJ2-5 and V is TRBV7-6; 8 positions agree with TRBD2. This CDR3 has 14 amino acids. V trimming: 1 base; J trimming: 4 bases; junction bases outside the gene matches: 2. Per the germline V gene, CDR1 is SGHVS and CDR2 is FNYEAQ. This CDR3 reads CASSLVAGGETQYF. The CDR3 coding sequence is TGTGCCAGCAGCTTAGTGGCGGGAGGAGAGACCCAGTACTTC.

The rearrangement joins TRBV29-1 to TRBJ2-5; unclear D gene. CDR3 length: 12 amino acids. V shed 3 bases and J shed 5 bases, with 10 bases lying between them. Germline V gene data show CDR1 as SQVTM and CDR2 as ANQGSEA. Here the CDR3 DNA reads TGCAGCGTTGAGGAGTTTACGGAGACCCAGTACTTC. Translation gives CSVEEFTETQYF.

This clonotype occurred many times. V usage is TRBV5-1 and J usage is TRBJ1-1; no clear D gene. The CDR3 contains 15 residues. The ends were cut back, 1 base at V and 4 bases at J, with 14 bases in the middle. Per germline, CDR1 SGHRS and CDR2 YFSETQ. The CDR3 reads CASSLIPRYSTEAFF. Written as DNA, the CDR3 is TGCGCCAGCAGCTTGATCCCCCGGTATAGCACTGAAGCTTTCTTT.

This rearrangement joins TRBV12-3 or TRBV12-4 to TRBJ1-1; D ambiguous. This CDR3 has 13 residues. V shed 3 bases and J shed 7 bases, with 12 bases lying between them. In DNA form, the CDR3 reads TGTGCCAGCAGTTTGATGGGTGAAGGTGAAGCTTTCTTT. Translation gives CASSLMGEGEAFF.

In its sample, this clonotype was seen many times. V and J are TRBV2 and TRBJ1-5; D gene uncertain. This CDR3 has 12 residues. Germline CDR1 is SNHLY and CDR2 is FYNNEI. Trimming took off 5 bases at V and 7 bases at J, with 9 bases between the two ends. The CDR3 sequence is CASSTAGQPQHF. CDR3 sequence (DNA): TGTGCCAGCAGTACTGCGGGGCAGCCCCAGCATTTT.

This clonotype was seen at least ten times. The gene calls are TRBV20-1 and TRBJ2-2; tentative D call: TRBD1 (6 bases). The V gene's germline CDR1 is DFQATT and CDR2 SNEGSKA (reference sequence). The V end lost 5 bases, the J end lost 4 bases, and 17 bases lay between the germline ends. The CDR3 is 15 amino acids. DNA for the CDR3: TGCAGTGCTGTGTTGACCGGGACAAGCACCGGGGAGCTGTTTTTT. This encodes CSAVLTGTSTGELFF.

The CDR3 DNA reads as TGCAGCGTTGGAGTCAGCCGAAGCTCCTACGAGCAGTACTTC. Translation: CSVGVSRSSYEQYF. The chain recombines TRBV29-1 with TRBJ2-7; D gene unclear. The CDR3 has 14 amino acids. Germline values: CDR1 SQVTM, CDR2 ANQGSEA. V lost 4 bases, J lost 0 bases, and 13 bases lay in between.

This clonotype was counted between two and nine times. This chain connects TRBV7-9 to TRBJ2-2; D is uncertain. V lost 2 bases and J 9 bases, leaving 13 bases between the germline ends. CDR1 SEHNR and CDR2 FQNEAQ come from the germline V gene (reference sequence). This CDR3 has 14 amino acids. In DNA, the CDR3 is TGTGCCAGCAGCTTAAAACCACCCGGACGGGAGCTGTTTTTT. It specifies CASSLKPPGRELFF.

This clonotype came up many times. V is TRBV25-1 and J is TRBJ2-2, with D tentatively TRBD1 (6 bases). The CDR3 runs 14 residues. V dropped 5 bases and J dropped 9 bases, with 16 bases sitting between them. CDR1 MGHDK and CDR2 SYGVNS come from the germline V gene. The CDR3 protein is CASSRGMVSRELFF. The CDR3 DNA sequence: TGTGCCAGCAGTAGGGGGATGGTCTCGAGGGAGCTGTTTTTT.

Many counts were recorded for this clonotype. The CDR3: CSARRDTKDGYTF. The CDR3 coding sequence is TGCAGTGCTAGACGTGACACTAAGGATGGCTACACCTTC. The genes are TRBV20-1 and TRBJ1-2; D is ambiguous. The CDR3 totals 13 residues. Trimming shortened V by 2 bases and J by 6 bases, and 13 bases separated the two germline ends. CDR1 and CDR2 (germline): DFQATT, SNEGSKA (reference sequence).

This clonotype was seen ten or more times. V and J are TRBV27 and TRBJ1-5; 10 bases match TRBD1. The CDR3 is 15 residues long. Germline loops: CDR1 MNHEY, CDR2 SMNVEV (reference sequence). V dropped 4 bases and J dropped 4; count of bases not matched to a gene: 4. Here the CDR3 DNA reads TGTGCCAGCAGTTACCGACAGGGGGCGAATCAGCCCCAGCATTTT. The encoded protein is CASSYRQGANQPQHF.

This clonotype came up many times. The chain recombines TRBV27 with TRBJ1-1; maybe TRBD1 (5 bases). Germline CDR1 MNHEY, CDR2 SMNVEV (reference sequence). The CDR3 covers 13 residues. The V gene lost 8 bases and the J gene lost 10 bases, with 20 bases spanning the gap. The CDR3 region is CASHRGPGSLAFF. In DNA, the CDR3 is TGTGCCAGCCACCGGGGCCCTGGTTCTCTAGCTTTCTTT.

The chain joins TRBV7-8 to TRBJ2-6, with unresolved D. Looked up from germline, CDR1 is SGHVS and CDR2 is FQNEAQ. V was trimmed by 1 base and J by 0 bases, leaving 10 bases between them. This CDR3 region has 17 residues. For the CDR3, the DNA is TGTGCCAGCAGCTTAGTGGGTCAGAGCTCTGGGGCCAACGTCCTGACTTTC. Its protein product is CASSLVGQSSGANVLTF.

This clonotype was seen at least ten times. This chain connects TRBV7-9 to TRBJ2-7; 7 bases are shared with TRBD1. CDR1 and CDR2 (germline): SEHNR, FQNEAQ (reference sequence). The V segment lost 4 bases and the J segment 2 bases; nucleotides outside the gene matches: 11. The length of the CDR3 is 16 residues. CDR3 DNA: TGTGCCAGCAGCTCGTCTAATCGGGACAGCCCCTACGAGCAGTACTTC. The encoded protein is CASSSSNRDSPYEQYF.

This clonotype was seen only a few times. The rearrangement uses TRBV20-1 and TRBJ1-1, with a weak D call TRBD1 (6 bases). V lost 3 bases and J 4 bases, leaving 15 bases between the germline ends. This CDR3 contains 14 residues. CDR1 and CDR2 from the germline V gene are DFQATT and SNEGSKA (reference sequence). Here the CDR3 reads CSARRGGRGTEAFF. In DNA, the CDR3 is TGCAGTGCTAGGCGGGGGGGGCGCGGCACTGAAGCTTTCTTT.

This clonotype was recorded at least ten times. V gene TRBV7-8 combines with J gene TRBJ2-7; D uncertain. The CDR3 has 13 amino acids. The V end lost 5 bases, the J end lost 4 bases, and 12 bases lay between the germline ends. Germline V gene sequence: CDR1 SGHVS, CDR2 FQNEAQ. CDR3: CASSADWIYEQYF. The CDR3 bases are TGTGCCAGCAGCGCTGACTGGATTTACGAGCAGTACTTC.

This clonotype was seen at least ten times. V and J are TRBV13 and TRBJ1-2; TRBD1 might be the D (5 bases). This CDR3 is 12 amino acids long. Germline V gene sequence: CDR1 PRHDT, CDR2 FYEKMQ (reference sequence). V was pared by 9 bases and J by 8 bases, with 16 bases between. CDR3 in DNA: TGTGCCAGTGGGGGACGAAGTCACGGCTACACCTTC. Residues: CASGGRSHGYTF. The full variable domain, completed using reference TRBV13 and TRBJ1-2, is AAGVIQSPRHLIKEKRETATLKCYPIPRHDTVYWYQQGPGQDPQFLISFYEKMQSDKGSIPDRFSAQQFSDYHSELNMSSLELGDSALYFCASGGRSHGYTFGSGTRLTVV.